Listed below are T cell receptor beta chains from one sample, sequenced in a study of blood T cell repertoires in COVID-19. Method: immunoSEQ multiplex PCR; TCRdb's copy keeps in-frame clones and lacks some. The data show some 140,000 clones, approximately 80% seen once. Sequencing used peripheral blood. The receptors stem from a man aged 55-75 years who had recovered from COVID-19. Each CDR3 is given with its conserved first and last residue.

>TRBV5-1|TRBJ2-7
CASSFNGISYEQYF
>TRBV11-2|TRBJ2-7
CASSPSGGPYEQYF
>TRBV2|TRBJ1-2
CASSGQVVRLGYTF
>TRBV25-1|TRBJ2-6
CASSPRVSGANVLTF
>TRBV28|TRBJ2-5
CASSLSRKGKETQYF
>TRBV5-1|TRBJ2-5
CASSQRLAGEGTQYF
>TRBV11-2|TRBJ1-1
CASSFLPPRDTEAFF
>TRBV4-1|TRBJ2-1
CASSQDGRGVYNEQFF
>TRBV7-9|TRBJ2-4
CASSSGAAKNIQYF
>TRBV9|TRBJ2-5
CASSVNSGETQYF
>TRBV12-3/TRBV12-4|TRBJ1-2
CASSYRDYGYTF
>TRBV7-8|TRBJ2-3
CASSLARGDTQYF
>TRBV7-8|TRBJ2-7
CASEMRGSYEQYF
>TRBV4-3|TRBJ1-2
CASSQDSGVNYGYTF
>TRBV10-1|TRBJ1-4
CASSEREAVATNEKLFF
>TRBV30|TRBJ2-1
CAWSPEGSSNEQFF
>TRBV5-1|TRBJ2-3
CASSLGPVGADTQYF
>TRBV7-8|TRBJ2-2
CASSSSRDRGTGELFF
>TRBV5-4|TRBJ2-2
CASSASGWAGELFF
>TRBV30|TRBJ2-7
CAWSVPGGVYEQYF
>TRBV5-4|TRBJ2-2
CASRQDNTGELFF
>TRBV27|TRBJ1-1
CASSPGWVGGHAFF
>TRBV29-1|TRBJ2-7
CSVASGQDEQYF
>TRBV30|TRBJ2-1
CAWSPTRGQGWLNQFF
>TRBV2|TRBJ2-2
CASSSYRGLHSGELFF
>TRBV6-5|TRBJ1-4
CASMGGRRLFF